The 30 T cell receptor beta chains given below trace back to one sample, sequenced in a study of OX40 agonist ivuxolimab in advanced cancers. Sequenced by immunoSEQ multiplex PCR; TCRdb stores in-frame clones only, minus some. Here the sample spans around 15,000 clones, about three quarters being singletons. This specimen consisted of CD4+ or CD8+ T cells sorted from blood, obtained in a trial of the OX40 agonist ivuxolimab. Source of these receptors: an adult with an advanced solid tumor such as melanoma, head and neck, liver or kidney cancer.

This chain connects TRBV27 to TRBJ2-1, with D perhaps TRBD1 or TRBD2 (6 bases each). Trimming took off 0 bases at V and 3 bases at J, with 12 bases between the two ends. The germline gives CDR1 MNHEY, CDR2 SMNVEV (reference sequence). The CDR3 runs to 16 residues. CDR3 sequence: CASSLSEGVVYNEQFF. The CDR3, as DNA: TGTGCCAGCAGTTTATCGGAGGGGGTGGTCTACAATGAGCAGTTCTTC.

The chain joins TRBV5-4 to TRBJ2-7; 13 bases match TRBD2. The CDR3 has 14 residues. The junction had 3 bases not matched to a gene; V was cut back by 4 bases and J by 5 bases. Germline assignment: CDR1 SGHNT and CDR2 YYREEE (reference sequence). The CDR3 spells CASSRTSGGHEQYF. The DNA of the CDR3 is TGTGCCAGCAGCCGGACTAGCGGGGGCCACGAGCAGTACTTC.

This clone was detected a few times. The V call is TRBV9, the J call TRBJ2-1; a possible D gene is TRBD2 (5 bases). The CDR3 runs 12 residues. Germline assignment: CDR1 SGDLS and CDR2 YYNGEE. V was cut by 4 bases and J by 8 bases, with 10 bases left in between. The CDR3 here is CASSRGGHEQFF. CDR3 DNA sequence: TGTGCCAGCAGCCGAGGAGGTCATGAGCAGTTCTTC.

By its share, this clone is hyperexpanded. V is TRBV13 and J is TRBJ2-5; D unresolved. Per the germline V gene, CDR1 is PRHDT and CDR2 is FYEKMQ (reference sequence). The CDR3 is 14 amino acids. V dropped 1 base and J dropped 2 bases, with 8 bases sitting between them. The CDR3 sequence is CASSLALEQETQYF. DNA for the CDR3: TGTGCCAGCAGCTTAGCCCTTGAGCAAGAGACCCAGTACTTC.

V and J are TRBV4-3 and TRBJ1-2, with D possibly being TRBD1 (5 bases). V dropped 1 base and J dropped 0 bases, with 9 bases sitting between them. CDR1 is LGHNA, CDR2 YSLEER, per germline. The CDR3 is made up of 15 amino acids. The CDR3 nucleotides read TGCGCCAGCAGCCAAGTAAGGGGAGCTAACTATGGCTACACCTTC. The encoded protein is CASSQVRGANYGYTF.

This chain joins TRBV2 and TRBJ2-1; D ambiguous. This CDR3 spans 11 amino acids. In germline, CDR1 is SNHLY, CDR2 FYNNEI. With 6 bases removed from V and 7 bases from J, the gap between germline ends came to 7 bases. The CDR3 sequence is CASRLKNEQFF. The CDR3 DNA sequence: TGTGCCAGCAGGCTGAAGAATGAGCAGTTCTTC.

The gene calls are TRBV5-6 and TRBJ1-5; D is unclear. Germline V CDR1 and CDR2: SGHDT, YYEEEE. The CDR3 spans 16 residues. V dropped 0 bases and J dropped 0 bases, with 10 bases sitting between them. The CDR3 DNA is TGTGCCAGCAGCTTGGGTAGGGAATATAGCAATCAGCCCCAGCATTTT. Amino acid sequence: CASSLGREYSNQPQHF.

The chain joins TRBV27 to TRBJ2-1; maybe TRBD1 (5 bases). CDR3 length: 14 residues. V shed 3 bases and J shed 3 bases, with 9 bases lying between them. The germline gives CDR1 MNHEY, CDR2 SMNVEV (reference sequence). CDR3 sequence reads: CASSLWGLYNEQFF. DNA of the CDR3: TGTGCCAGCAGTTTGTGGGGCCTCTACAATGAGCAGTTCTTC.

The gene calls are TRBV27 and TRBJ1-2; D gene ambiguous. CDR3 length: 14 amino acids. Germline V gene sequence: CDR1 MNHEY, CDR2 SMNVEV (reference sequence). Trimming left V 0 bases short and J 1 base short, with 6 bases between. The CDR3 nucleotides read TGTGCCAGCAGTTTATCAGCGGATAACTATGGCTACACCTTC. It yields the protein CASSLSADNYGYTF.

The chain employs TRBV27 and TRBJ2-1, with D perhaps TRBD2 (6 bases). The CDR3 runs 14 residues. The V end lost 3 bases, the J end lost 9 bases, and 15 bases lay between the germline ends. Looked up from germline, CDR1 is MNHEY and CDR2 is SMNVEV (reference sequence). The CDR3 sequence is CASSLGLDNTEQFF. In DNA form, the CDR3 reads TGTGCCAGCAGTTTGGGACTCGACAATACTGAGCAGTTCTTC.

This sequence joins TRBV2 and TRBJ1-1; D is unresolved. The CDR3 extends over 14 amino acids. V was clipped by 1 base and J by 1 base, with 7 bases between them. Germline V gene sequence: CDR1 SNHLY, CDR2 FYNNEI. CDR3 sequence: CASSEVIRNTEAFF. In nucleotides, the CDR3 is TGTGCCAGCAGTGAAGTGATCCGGAACACTGAAGCTTTCTTT. The full variable domain, rest sourced from reference TRBV2 and TRBJ1-1, is EPEVTQTPSHQVTQMGQEVILRCVPISNHLYFYWYRQILGQKVEFLVSFYNNEISEKSEIFDDQFSVERPDGSNFTLKIRSTKLEDSAMYFCASSEVIRNTEAFFGQGTRLTVV.

V usage is TRBV25-1 and J usage is TRBJ1-1, with D uncertain. V gave up 0 bases and J gave up 0 bases, with 14 bases separating them. The CDR3 contains 17 residues. Germline assignment: CDR1 MGHDK and CDR2 SYGVNS. CDR3 protein: CASSEYSLGGLNTEAFF. The CDR3 bases are TGTGCCAGCAGTGAATATTCCCTCGGAGGTTTGAACACTGAAGCTTTCTTT.

This clone has a single count. The chain has TRBV5-6 and TRBJ1-1; D ambiguous. CDR1 SGHDT and CDR2 YYEEEE come from the germline V gene. Trimming shortened V by 0 bases and J by 7 bases, and 13 bases separated the two germline ends. The CDR3 has 14 residues. The CDR3 DNA is TGTGCCAGCAGCTTGGTTTCGTGGGTCGGTGAAGCTTTCTTT. It yields the protein CASSLVSWVGEAFF.

In its sample, this clone ranks as medium-sized (0.01 to 0.1%). The V and J genes are TRBV28 and TRBJ2-1; 11 bases line up with TRBD2. CDR1 MDHEN and CDR2 SYDVKM come from the germline V gene. Losses at the gene ends were 5 bases for V and 7 bases for J; bases not matched to a gene: 22. The CDR3 loop spans 20 amino acids. DNA for the CDR3: TGTGCCAGCAGTGGGGACAGCCACGGGACTAGCGGTATTCTCACGAATGAGCAGTTCTTC. Its translation is CASSGDSHGTSGILTNEQFF.

The rearrangement links TRBV13 to TRBJ1-1; a possible D gene is TRBD1 (5 bases). In germline, CDR1 is PRHDT, CDR2 FYEKMQ (reference sequence). Trimming removed 4 bases from V and 6 bases from J, with 12 bases in between. The length of the CDR3 is 13 residues. DNA of the CDR3: TGTGCCAGCAGCTCCCCGGGACTCCCTGAAGCTTTCTTT. Translation: CASSSPGLPEAFF.

This clone has more than one count but fewer than ten. The DNA for the CDR3 is TGTGCCAGCAGCTTAGCGCAAGGGGTTGGGTACGAGCAGTACTTC. It codes for CASSLAQGVGYEQYF. V is TRBV7-7 and J is TRBJ2-7; D may be TRBD1 (5 bases). V was shortened by 0 bases and J by 4 bases, with 13 bases between the two germline ends. From germline, CDR1 is SSHAT and CDR2 FNYEAQ (reference sequence). This CDR3 is built from 15 residues.

The table lists this clone with a few counts. The V and J genes are TRBV2 and TRBJ1-5, with TRBD1 matching 7 bases. V was clipped by 4 bases and J by 5 bases; unmatched bases: 8. The CDR3 sequence is 15 residues long. Per germline, CDR1 SNHLY and CDR2 FYNNEI. In nucleotides, the CDR3 is TGTGCCAGCAGTGTCCATGACAGGGCCGATCAGCCCCAGCATTTT. It codes for CASSVHDRADQPQHF.

The rearrangement uses TRBV7-9 and TRBJ1-1; a weak D match, TRBD1 (5 bases). This CDR3 has 16 residues. The ends were cut back, 2 bases at V and 4 bases at J, with 17 bases in the middle. Per the germline V gene, CDR1 is SEHNR and CDR2 is FQNEAQ (reference sequence). The CDR3 loop reads CASSLRGEVAGTEAFF. The CDR3 DNA reads as TGTGCCAGCAGCTTACGGGGGGAGGTCGCGGGCACTGAAGCTTTCTTT.

This sequence joins TRBV13 and TRBJ2-5; TRBD2 is a possible D gene (5 bases). V was shortened by 1 base and J by 6 bases, with 15 bases between the two germline ends. CDR3 length equals 15 residues. Looked up from germline, CDR1 is PRHDT and CDR2 is FYEKMQ (reference sequence). The CDR3 here is CASSLAGISTQTQYF. As DNA, the CDR3 is TGTGCCAGCAGCTTAGCCGGGATCAGCACTCAGACCCAGTACTTC. The whole variable domain, remainder taken from reference TRBV13 and TRBJ2-5, is AAGVIQSPRHLIKEKRETATLKCYPIPRHDTVYWYQQGPGQDPQFLISFYEKMQSDKGSIPDRFSAQQFSDYHSELNMSSLELGDSALYFCASSLAGISTQTQYFGPGTRLLVL.

The chain combines TRBV27 with TRBJ1-2; TRBD1 is a possible D gene (6 bases). Germline CDR1 and CDR2: MNHEY and SMNVEV (reference sequence). The V and J ends lost 0 bases and 4 bases respectively, with 15 bases between them. The CDR3 totals 16 residues. The CDR3 sequence: CASSLSIMGGFYGYTF. The DNA for the CDR3 is TGTGCCAGCAGTTTATCGATTATGGGGGGCTTCTATGGCTACACCTTC.

The chain couples TRBV14 to TRBJ2-7; 11 nucleotides match TRBD2. After removal of 0 bases from V and 2 bases from J, the junction contained 0 bases not matched to a gene. The CDR3 contains 15 residues. Looked up from germline, CDR1 is SGHDN and CDR2 is FVKESK. The CDR3 sequence: CASSQELAGAYEQYF. CDR3 nucleotides: TGTGCCAGCAGCCAAGAACTAGCGGGAGCCTACGAGCAGTACTTC.

For this clone: A clone one base away is much larger, so this may be a read error. Other DNA sequences in the same sample also yield this CDR3. This chain links TRBV23-1 with TRBJ2-5; D may be TRBD2 (7 bases). TRBV23-1 falls under the ORF class, with uncertain function. The CDR3 covers 20 residues. V was shortened by 2 bases and J by 5 bases, with 30 bases between the two germline ends. The CDR3, as DNA: TGCGCCAGCAGTCAACCACACAGGGTAAGCGGGCGGGGGCCGGGGGAGACCCAGTACTTC. It translates to CASSQPHRVSGRGPGETQYF.

This clone is a singleton in its sample. V and J are TRBV6-5 and TRBJ1-1; a weak D match, TRBD1 (6 bases). This CDR3 spans 15 amino acids. Trimming left V 4 bases short and J 3 bases short, with 15 bases between. The V gene's germline CDR1 is MNHEY and CDR2 SVGAGI. The CDR3 is CASSSLTGGDTEAFF. The CDR3 bases are TGTGCCAGCAGTTCCCTGACAGGAGGGGACACTGAAGCTTTCTTT.

V gene TRBV7-9 combines with J gene TRBJ1-2, with a possible D match to TRBD1 (5 bases). CDR3 length: 16 amino acids. Per germline, CDR1 SEHNR and CDR2 FQNEAQ (reference sequence). Trimming stripped 4 bases from V and 4 bases from J, with 19 bases between. CDR3 in DNA: TGTGCCAGCAGCTCTATCCCCATACAGGCGTCCTATGGCTACACCTTC. It codes for CASSSIPIQASYGYTF.

This clone was detected only a few times. This chain links TRBV19 with TRBJ2-7, with TRBD2 as a possible D gene (5 bases). CDR1 is LNHDA and CDR2 is SQIVND in the germline V gene (reference sequence). Trimming took 4 bases from V and 2 from J, leaving 9 bases between them. The CDR3 sequence is 13 residues long. The chain's CDR3 is CASSTSRAYEQYF. As DNA, the CDR3 is TGTGCCAGTAGTACCTCGCGGGCCTACGAGCAGTACTTC.

The rearrangement uses TRBV27 and TRBJ2-7; 7 bases fit TRBD2. The CDR3 has 14 residues. Germline lookup yields CDR1 MNHEY and CDR2 SMNVEV (reference sequence). The ends lost 4 bases at V and 4 bases at J; junction bases unmatched: 7. Here the CDR3 DNA reads TGTGCCAGCAGTTACCACCACGGGGGGTACGAGCAGTACTTC. Protein sequence: CASSYHHGGYEQYF.

The chain employs TRBV6-6 and TRBJ1-1; the D is unclear. The CDR3 is 13 residues long. The germline gives CDR1 MNHNY, CDR2 SVGAGI (reference sequence). Trimming cost V 6 bases and J 0 bases, with 8 bases left between them. The CDR3 loop reads CASSMDLNTEAFF. The CDR3 DNA follows: TGTGCCAGCAGCATGGACTTGAACACTGAAGCTTTCTTT.

V and J are TRBV7-8 and TRBJ2-5; perhaps TRBD2 as D (6 bases). V was cut by 5 bases and J by 11 bases, with 12 bases left in between. CDR1 is SGHVS, CDR2 FQNEAQ, per germline. The CDR3 runs to 11 residues. The CDR3 region is CASSDRGEQYF. The CDR3, as DNA: TGTGCCAGCAGCGACCGCGGGGAGCAGTACTTC.

V is TRBV7-9 and J is TRBJ2-3; a possible D gene is TRBD2 (6 bases). V lost 6 bases to trimming and J lost 4 bases, with 17 bases between them. CDR1 is SEHNR, CDR2 FQNEAQ, per germline (reference sequence). CDR3 size: 15 residues. The chain's CDR3 is CASSEALRRADTQYF. The CDR3 DNA sequence: TGTGCCAGCAGTGAAGCTTTAAGGAGGGCAGATACGCAGTATTTT.

By share, this clone counts as medium-sized. The chain recombines TRBV14 with TRBJ2-1, with D possibly TRBD2 on 6 matching bases. V lost 4 bases and J 8 bases, leaving 21 bases between the germline ends. Germline V gene lookup returns CDR1 SGHDN and CDR2 FVKESK. CDR3 size: 16 residues. CDR3 residues: CASSLAGVGGADEQFF. In nucleotides, the CDR3 is TGTGCCAGCAGCCTGGCTGGCGTCGGGGGTGCGGATGAGCAGTTCTTC.